The rows below give T cell receptor beta chains drawn from one sample of a study of blood T cell repertoires in COVID-19. Assay: immunoSEQ multiplex PCR; the TCRdb copy retains only in-frame clones and omits some. This table holds tens of thousands of clones, over 75% found once. Input material: peripheral blood. The receptors originated from a woman aged 60 to 75 with acute or convalescent COVID-19. CDR3s include the opening cysteine and the closing phenylalanine or tryptophan. D genes are given only for firm matches. Clone size appears in some rows only: once, few, many, or a class for an expanded clone.

CDR3 protein: CASNNPAGLAYEQYF
CDR3 DNA: TGTGCCAGCAATAACCCGGCAGGGCTGGCCTACGAGCAGTACTTC
D gene: .
J gene: TRBJ2-7
V gene: TRBV6-6
clone size: .

CDR3 protein: CASSLEFGGNTEAFF
CDR3 DNA: TGTGCCAGCAGCTTAGAGTTCGGGGGTAACACTGAAGCTTTCTTT
D gene: .
J gene: TRBJ1-1
V gene: TRBV11-2
clone size: .

CDR3 protein: CASSYLAGYRETQYF
CDR3 DNA: TGTGCCAGCAGTTACTTAGCGGGGTACAGGGAGACCCAGTACTTC
D gene: TRBD2
J gene: TRBJ2-5
V gene: TRBV6-6
clone size: .

CDR3 protein: CASSGLAGSRDTEAFF
CDR3 DNA: TGTGCCAGCAGCGGTTTAGCCGGGTCCCGGGACACTGAAGCTTTCTTT
D gene: .
J gene: TRBJ1-1
V gene: TRBV7-8
clone size: .

CDR3 protein: CASSATPGQSNSPLHF
CDR3 DNA: TGTGCCAGCAGTGCGACACCGGGACAGAGTAATTCACCCCTCCACTTT
D gene: TRBD1
J gene: TRBJ1-6
V gene: TRBV27
clone size: .

CDR3 protein: CASSLARTENTEAFF
CDR3 DNA: TGCGCCAGCAGCTTGGCGAGGACAGAGAACACTGAAGCTTTCTTT
D gene: .
J gene: TRBJ1-1
V gene: TRBV5-1
clone size: .

CDR3 protein: CASSVGQGNEQFF
CDR3 DNA: TGCGCCAGCAGCGTCGGACAGGGCAATGAGCAGTTCTTC
D gene: TRBD1
J gene: TRBJ2-1
V gene: TRBV5-1
clone size: .

CDR3 protein: CASSRDRGRTYEQYF
CDR3 DNA: TGTGCCAGCAGTCGGGACAGGGGGAGAACCTACGAGCAGTACTTC
D gene: TRBD1
J gene: TRBJ2-7
V gene: TRBV2
clone size: .

CDR3 protein: CASSSRAYNSPLHF
CDR3 DNA: TGTGCCAGCAGCTCACGCGCATATAATTCACCCCTCCACTTT
D gene: .
J gene: TRBJ1-6
V gene: TRBV7-2
clone size: .

CDR3 protein: CASSLTGTHEQYF
CDR3 DNA: TGTGCCAGCAGTTTAACAGGTACCCACGAGCAGTACTTC
D gene: .
J gene: TRBJ2-7
V gene: TRBV27
clone size: .

CDR3 protein: CASSLRQGSDPNYGYTF
CDR3 DNA: TGTGCCAGCAGCCTACGACAGGGGTCGGACCCTAACTATGGCTACACCTTC
D gene: TRBD1
J gene: TRBJ1-2
V gene: TRBV14
clone size: .

CDR3 protein: CASGSSGEGTGELFF
CDR3 DNA: TGTGCCAGTGGGTCCTCCGGGGAGGGCACCGGGGAGCTGTTTTTT
D gene: TRBD2
J gene: TRBJ2-2
V gene: TRBV2
clone size: .

CDR3 protein: CASSLSTYSYNEQFF
CDR3 DNA: TGTGCCAGCAGTTTGTCAACATACTCCTACAATGAGCAGTTCTTC
D gene: .
J gene: TRBJ2-1
V gene: TRBV27
clone size: few

CDR3 protein: CASSPGVEAFF
CDR3 DNA: TGTGCCAGCAGTCCCGGGGTTGAAGCTTTCTTT
D gene: .
J gene: TRBJ1-1
V gene: TRBV7-8
clone size: .

CDR3 protein: CASSRQGASGNTIYF
CDR3 DNA: TGTGCCAGCAGCCGACAGGGGGCCTCTGGAAACACCATATATTTT
D gene: TRBD1
J gene: TRBJ1-3
V gene: TRBV6-5
clone size: .

CDR3 protein: CASSLVDTSTDTQYF
CDR3 DNA: TGCGCCAGCAGCTTGGTTGATACTAGCACAGATACGCAGTATTTT
D gene: .
J gene: TRBJ2-3
V gene: TRBV5-1
clone size: .

CDR3 protein: CASSIRDSYNEQFF
CDR3 DNA: TGTGCCAGCAGTATCCGGGACAGCTACAATGAGCAGTTCTTC
D gene: TRBD1
J gene: TRBJ2-1
V gene: TRBV6-5
clone size: .

CDR3 protein: CASNDRRNTEAFF
CDR3 DNA: TGTGCCAGTAATGACAGGAGGAACACTGAAGCTTTCTTT
D gene: .
J gene: TRBJ1-1
V gene: TRBV19
clone size: .

CDR3 protein: CASIEISNYGYTF
CDR3 DNA: TGTGCCAGCATTGAGATATCTAACTATGGCTACACCTTC
D gene: .
J gene: TRBJ1-2
V gene: TRBV7-9
clone size: .

CDR3 protein: CASSEARQAEKLFF
CDR3 DNA: TGTGCCAGCAGTGAAGCACGACAGGCCGAAAAACTGTTTTTT
D gene: .
J gene: TRBJ1-4
V gene: TRBV2
clone size: .

CDR3 protein: CASSIGDRITFSGANVLTF
CDR3 DNA: TGTGCCAGTAGTATTGGGGACAGAATTACCTTCTCTGGGGCCAACGTCCTGACTTTC
D gene: TRBD1
J gene: TRBJ2-6
V gene: TRBV19
clone size: once

CDR3 protein: CASSLRQGSTEAFF
CDR3 DNA: TGTGCCAGCAGCCTCCGACAGGGTTCCACTGAAGCTTTCTTT
D gene: TRBD1
J gene: TRBJ1-1
V gene: TRBV9
clone size: .

CDR3 protein: CASSESTGSNTGNTIYF
CDR3 DNA: TGTGCCAGCAGTGAATCGACAGGGAGTAATACTGGAAACACCATATATTTT
D gene: TRBD1
J gene: TRBJ1-3
V gene: TRBV25-1
clone size: .

CDR3 protein: CASSEGQLMDEQFF
CDR3 DNA: TGCGCCAGCAGTGAGGGACAGCTGATGGATGAGCAGTTCTTC
D gene: .
J gene: TRBJ2-1
V gene: TRBV10-1
clone size: .

CDR3 protein: CACNGQDNSPLHF
CDR3 DNA: TGTGCCTGCAACGGACAGGATAATTCACCCCTCCACTTT
D gene: TRBD1
J gene: TRBJ1-6
V gene: TRBV30
clone size: .

CDR3 protein: CASKTGPQPQHF
CDR3 DNA: TGTGCCAGCAAAACAGGGCCCCAGCCCCAGCATTTT
D gene: .
J gene: TRBJ1-5
V gene: TRBV27
clone size: .

CDR3 protein: CASSLTSTGFSNEKLFF
CDR3 DNA: TGCGCCAGCAGCCTCACGAGTACCGGGTTCTCAAATGAAAAACTGTTTTTT
D gene: .
J gene: TRBJ1-4
V gene: TRBV4-1
clone size: once

CDR3 protein: CASSSPPGGLYTF
CDR3 DNA: TGTGCCAGCAGTTCCCCTCCGGGGGGGCTCTACACCTTC
D gene: .
J gene: TRBJ1-2
V gene: TRBV27
clone size: .

CDR3 protein: CASSGTGGNTEAFF
CDR3 DNA: TGTGCCAGCTCTGGGACAGGGGGGAACACTGAAGCTTTCTTT
D gene: TRBD1
J gene: TRBJ1-1
V gene: TRBV18
clone size: .

CDR3 protein: CASSLYLTFINGTQYF
CDR3 DNA: TGTGCCAGCAGCTTATATCTCACCTTCATAAACGGTACGCAGTACTTC
D gene: .
J gene: TRBJ2-7
V gene: TRBV7-8
clone size: .

CDR3 protein: CASSALGGTDTQYF
CDR3 DNA: TGCGCCAGCAGCGCGTTAGGAGGCACAGATACGCAGTATTTT
D gene: .
J gene: TRBJ2-3
V gene: TRBV5-1
clone size: .